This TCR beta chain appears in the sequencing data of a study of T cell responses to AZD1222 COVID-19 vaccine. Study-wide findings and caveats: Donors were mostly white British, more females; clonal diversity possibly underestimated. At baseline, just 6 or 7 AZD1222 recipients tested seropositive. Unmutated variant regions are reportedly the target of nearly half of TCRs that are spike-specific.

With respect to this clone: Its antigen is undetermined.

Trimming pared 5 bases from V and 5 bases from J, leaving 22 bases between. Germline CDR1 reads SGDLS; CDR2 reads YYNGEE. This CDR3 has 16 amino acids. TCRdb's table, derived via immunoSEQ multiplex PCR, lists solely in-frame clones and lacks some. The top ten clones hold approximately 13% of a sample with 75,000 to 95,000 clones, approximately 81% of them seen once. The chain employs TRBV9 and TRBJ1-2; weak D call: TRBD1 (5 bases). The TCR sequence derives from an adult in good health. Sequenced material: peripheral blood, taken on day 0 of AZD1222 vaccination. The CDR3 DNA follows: TGTGCCAGCAGTGTTCGAGTGGCCCCGGGGGGGTATGGCTACACCTTC. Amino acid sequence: CASSVRVAPGGYGYTF. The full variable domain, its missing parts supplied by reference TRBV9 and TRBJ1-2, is DSGVTQTPKHLITATGQRVTLRCSPRSGDLSVYWYQQSLDQGLQFLIQYYNGEERAKGNILERFSAQQFPDLHSELNLSSLELGDSALYFCASSVRVAPGGYGYTFGSGTRLTVV.